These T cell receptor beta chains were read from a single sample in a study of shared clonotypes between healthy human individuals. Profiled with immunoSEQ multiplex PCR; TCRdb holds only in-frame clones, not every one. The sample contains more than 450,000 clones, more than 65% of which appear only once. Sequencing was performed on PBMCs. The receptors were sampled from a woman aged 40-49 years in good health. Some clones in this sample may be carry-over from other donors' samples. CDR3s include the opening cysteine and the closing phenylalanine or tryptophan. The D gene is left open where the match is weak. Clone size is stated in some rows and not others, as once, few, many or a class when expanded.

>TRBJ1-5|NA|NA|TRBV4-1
TGCGCCAGCAGCCAAGACAGGGTCAATCAGCCCCAGCATTTT
CASSQDRVNQPQHF
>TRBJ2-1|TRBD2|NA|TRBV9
TGTGCCAGCAGCGTCGGCGGGAGCGGCTACAATGAGCAGTTCTTC
CASSVGGSGYNEQFF
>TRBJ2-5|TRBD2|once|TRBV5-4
TGTGCCAGCAGCCGATGGACTAGCGGGAGGGAGACCCAGTACTTC
CASSRWTSGRETQYF
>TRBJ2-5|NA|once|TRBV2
TGTGCCACCCCGAGCGCTAGCGAGGGAGAGACCCAGTACTTC
CATPSASEGETQYF
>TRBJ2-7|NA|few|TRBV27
TGTGCCAGCAGTTCCCCCACCTACGAGCAGTACTTC
CASSSPTYEQYF
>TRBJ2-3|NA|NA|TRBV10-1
TGCGCCAGCAGTGCCCTACCTGGAGGTCCAGATACGCAGTATTTT
CASSALPGGPDTQYF
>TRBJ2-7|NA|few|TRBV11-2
TGTGCCAGCAGCTTAGGAGTAGGACTCTACGAGCAGTACTTC
CASSLGVGLYEQYF
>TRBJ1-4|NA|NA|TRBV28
TGTGCCAGCAGTTCCACCTATGCAACTAATGAAAAACTGTTTTTT
CASSSTYATNEKLFF
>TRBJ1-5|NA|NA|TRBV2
TGTGCCAGCCAGGAACGGACGGGAAATCAGCCCCAGCATTTT
CASQERTGNQPQHF
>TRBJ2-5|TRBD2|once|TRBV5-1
TGCGCCAGCAGCCCGGGACTAGCGGGCCAAGAGACCCAGTACTTC
CASSPGLAGQETQYF
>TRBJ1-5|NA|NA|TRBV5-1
TGCGCCAGCAGCACGGAAGTCAATCAGCCCCAGCATTTT
CASSTEVNQPQHF
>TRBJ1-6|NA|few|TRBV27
TGTGCCAGCAGTCTTTCCCGGACTGGTTTTAATTCACCCCTCCACTTT
CASSLSRTGFNSPLHF
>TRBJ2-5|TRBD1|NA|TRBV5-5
TGTGCCAGCAGTTTGACAGGGACCCCGTCGTGGGAGACCCAGTACTTC
CASSLTGTPSWETQYF
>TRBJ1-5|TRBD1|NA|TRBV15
TGTGCCACCAGCAGGTCAGGGGGCTATCAGCCCCAGCATTTT
CATSRSGGYQPQHF
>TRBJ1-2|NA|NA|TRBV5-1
TGCGCCAGCAGATCAGTTTATGGCTACACCTTC
CASRSVYGYTF
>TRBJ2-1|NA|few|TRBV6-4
TGTGCCAGCAGTGACGGGGGGGCGGGAAATGAGCAGTTCTTC
CASSDGGAGNEQFF
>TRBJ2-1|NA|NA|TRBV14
TGTGCCAGCAGCCAAAACCTACAGTACAATGAGCAGTTCTTC
CASSQNLQYNEQFF
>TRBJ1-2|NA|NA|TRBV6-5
TGTGCCAGCAACCCCAGGCGAGGAAACACCTTC
CASNPRRGNTF
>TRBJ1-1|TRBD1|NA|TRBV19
TGTGCCAGTAGTATGGTAGACAGGGGTTTCTCTGAAGCTTTCTTT
CASSMVDRGFSEAFF
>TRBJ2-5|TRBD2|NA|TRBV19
TGTGCCAGTAGTATCACCAGCCAGGGAGGGGAGACCCAGTACTTC
CASSITSQGGETQYF
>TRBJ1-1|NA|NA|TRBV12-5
TGTGCTAGTGGTTTGGTACCAGGGGTGGAGAACACTGAAGCTTTCTTT
CASGLVPGVENTEAFF
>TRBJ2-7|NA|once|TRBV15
TGTGCCACCAGCAGAGAGCAGACAGGCCCCTACGAGCAGTACTTC
CATSREQTGPYEQYF
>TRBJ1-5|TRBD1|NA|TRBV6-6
TGTGCCAGCAGTCATAAGGGGGCCGGGCCCCAGCATTTT
CASSHKGAGPQHF
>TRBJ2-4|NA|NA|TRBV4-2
TGTGCCAGCAGCCAGAACCGGGAAGAAAACATTCAGTACTTC
CASSQNREENIQYF
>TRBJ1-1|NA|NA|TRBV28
TGTGCCAGCAGTTTAGTTAGGAGGAACACTGAAGCTTTCTTT
CASSLVRRNTEAFF
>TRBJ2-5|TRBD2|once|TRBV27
TGTGCCAGCAGTAGTCCTCTAGCGGGAGCCTTGGAGACCCAGTACTTC
CASSSPLAGALETQYF
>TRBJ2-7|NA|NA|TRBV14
TGTGCCAGCAGCGGGCCAGCGGGCACCTACGAGCAGTACTTC
CASSGPAGTYEQYF
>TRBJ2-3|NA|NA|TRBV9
TGTGCCAGCAGCGTAGGCCCCCACTTTGCAGATACGCAGTATTTT
CASSVGPHFADTQYF
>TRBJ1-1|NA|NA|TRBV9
TGTGCCAGCAGCACACAGGGGAACACTGAAGCTTTCTTT
CASSTQGNTEAFF
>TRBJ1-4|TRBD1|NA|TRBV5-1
TGCGCCAGCAGCTTAGGACAGGCGGCAACTAATGAAAAACTGTTTTTT
CASSLGQAATNEKLFF
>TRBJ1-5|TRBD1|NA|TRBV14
TGTGCCAGCAGCCGACGTACAGGGGGCGAAGAGGGTCAGCCCCAGCATTTT
CASSRRTGGEEGQPQHF
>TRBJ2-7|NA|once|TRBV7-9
TGTGCCAGCAGCCACCGGGACTTCTACGAGCAGTACTTC
CASSHRDFYEQYF